These 28 T cell receptor beta chains share one sample of origin, sequenced in a study of T cells in localized non-small cell lung cancer. Generated by immunoSEQ multiplex PCR, the TCRdb table keeps only in-frame clones and is missing some. This sample has some 20,000 clones, with 90% found just once. This material consisted of peripheral blood, taken before any cancer treatment. All receptors come from a woman aged 35 to 70 with stage I lung adenocarcinoma.

This clone has a single count. This rearrangement joins TRBV7-2 to TRBJ2-7; tentative D call: TRBD1 (5 bases). From germline, CDR1 is SGHTA and CDR2 FQGNSA. The V end was cut by 0 bases, the J end by 3 bases, with 12 bases between. This CDR3 comprises 15 residues. Written as DNA, the CDR3 is TGTGCCAGCAGCTTAGCCCCAGGGTCCCGCTACGAGCAGTACTTC. It translates to CASSLAPGSRYEQYF.

The chain is built from TRBV11-3 and TRBJ2-7; D is unclear. Germline-derived CDR1 and CDR2 are SGHNT and YENEEA. Between the trimmed V and J ends, which lost 2 bases and 4 bases, there was a span of 15 bases. The CDR3 consists of 15 residues. Here the CDR3 DNA reads TGTGCCAGCAGCTTAAAAGTCCAGGATCTATACGAGCAGTACTTC. Translated, it gives CASSLKVQDLYEQYF.

The table lists this clone with a few counts. The genes are TRBV2 and TRBJ2-1; 10 bases fit TRBD1. Germline CDR1 SNHLY, CDR2 FYNNEI. V shed 4 bases and J 7 bases; nucleotides not matched to a gene: 4. This CDR3 is built from 14 residues. The CDR3 protein is CASSGQGAGNEQFF. In DNA form, the CDR3 reads TGTGCCAGCAGTGGACAGGGGGCCGGGAATGAGCAGTTCTTC.

The chain joins TRBV14 to TRBJ2-3; the match to TRBD2 covers 10 bases. The CDR3 extends over 17 amino acids. J gave up 0 bases and V 4 bases, and 7 bases lay outside the gene matches. Germline V gives CDR1 SGHDN, CDR2 FVKESK. Here the CDR3 reads CASSPRQREGSTDTQYF. CDR3 nucleotide sequence: TGTGCCAGCAGCCCGAGGCAGCGGGAGGGTAGCACAGATACGCAGTATTTT.

This clone was detected only once. The rearrangement uses TRBV2 and TRBJ1-2, with a tentative D call TRBD1 (5 bases). V gave up 5 bases and J gave up 2 bases, with 12 bases separating them. The V gene's germline CDR1 is SNHLY and CDR2 FYNNEI. The CDR3 sequence is 14 residues long. For the CDR3, the DNA is TGTGCCAGCAGTTCGAACGGGGCGAACTATGGCTACACCTTC. This sequence encodes CASSSNGANYGYTF.

The chain joins TRBV11-3 to TRBJ2-1; D is ambiguous. CDR3 length: 12 residues. V lost 5 bases and J 10 bases, leaving 12 bases between the germline ends. Germline CDR1 and CDR2: SGHNT and YENEEA. The CDR3 spells CASSPRVDEQFF. Here the CDR3 DNA reads TGTGCCAGCAGCCCCCGAGTCGACGAGCAGTTCTTC. Complete variable domain (other parts from reference TRBV11-3 and TRBJ2-1): EAGVVQSPRYKIIEKKQPVAFWCNPISGHNTLYWYLQNLGQGPELLIRYENEEAVDDSQLPKDRFSAERLKGVDSTLKIQPAELGDSAVYLCASSPRVDEQFFGPGTRLTVL.

The V gene is TRBV5-6, the J gene TRBJ2-2; unclear D gene. Trimming cost V 1 base and J 4 bases, with 14 bases left between them. Germline V gene lookup returns CDR1 SGHDT and CDR2 YYEEEE. The CDR3 is made up of 16 amino acids. The CDR3 loop reads CASSLYTWAATGELFF. The CDR3 region has the DNA TGTGCCAGCAGCTTGTATACGTGGGCAGCCACCGGGGAGCTGTTTTTT.

V and J are TRBV9 and TRBJ2-1; a possible D gene is TRBD1 (5 bases). Germline V gene lookup returns CDR1 SGDLS and CDR2 YYNGEE. Trimming removed 0 bases from V and 0 bases from J, with 16 bases in between. The CDR3 is 18 residues long. The CDR3, as DNA: TGTGCCAGCAGCGTAGTATCATCGTGGACAAGCTCCTACAATGAGCAGTTCTTC. The encoded protein is CASSVVSSWTSSYNEQFF.

CDR3 sequence reads: CASSRLAGPSSYEQYF. The CDR3, as DNA: TGTGCCAGCAGCCGTCTAGCGGGACCCTCCTCCTACGAGCAGTACTTC. This chain connects TRBV7-2 to TRBJ2-7; the match to TRBD2 covers 9 bases. The CDR3 loop spans 16 amino acids. V lost 5 bases, J lost 0 bases, and 8 bases stayed unmatched. Germline V gene sequence: CDR1 SGHTA, CDR2 FQGNSA.

V gene TRBV11-3 combines with J gene TRBJ1-4; no firm D call. Germline V CDR1 and CDR2: SGHNT, YENEEA. CDR3 length: 13 residues. V was cut by 8 bases and J by 0 bases, with 7 bases left in between. This chain's CDR3 is CASGISTNEKLFF. DNA of the CDR3: TGTGCCAGCGGAATCTCAACTAATGAAAAACTGTTTTTT.

J is TRBJ1-2 and V is TRBV5-6; 7 bases fit TRBD1. Per germline, CDR1 SGHDT and CDR2 YYEEEE. The CDR3 runs 15 residues. The ends lost 4 bases at V and 11 bases at J; junction bases unmatched: 17. The CDR3 sequence: CASSGLRQGGTFYTF. The CDR3 DNA follows: TGTGCCAGCAGCGGGCTCCGACAGGGAGGCACTTTTTACACCTTC. Full variable domain (rest looked up from reference TRBV5-6 and TRBJ1-2): DAGVTQSPTHLIKTRGQQVTLRCSPKSGHDTVSWYQQALGQGPQFIFQYYEEEERQRGNFPDRFSGHQFPNYSSELNVNALLLGDSALYLCASSGLRQGGTFYTFGSGTRLTVV.

The CDR3 is CASRDGGRNEQFF. The DNA of the CDR3 is TGTGCCAGCAGAGACGGCGGGCGGAATGAGCAGTTCTTC. The V gene is TRBV25-1, the J gene TRBJ2-1, with a weak D call TRBD2 (5 bases). CDR3 size: 13 residues. Germline V gives CDR1 MGHDK, CDR2 SYGVNS. Trimming stripped 6 bases from V and 7 bases from J, with 13 bases between.

The gene calls are TRBV7-2 and TRBJ2-3; tentatively, D is TRBD2 (5 bases). V was trimmed by 5 bases and J by 9 bases, leaving 9 bases between them. CDR3 length: 11 amino acids. CDR1 and CDR2 (germline): SGHTA, FQGNSA. The CDR3 DNA is TGTGCCAGCAGCATCCGAGGGACGCAGTATTTT. Translated: CASSIRGTQYF.

This clone appeared a few times. The V gene is TRBV30, the J gene TRBJ1-1, with 10 bases that match TRBD1. Germline CDR1 and CDR2: GTSNPN and SVGIG (reference sequence). J gave up 7 bases and V 5 bases, and 13 bases lay outside the gene matches. The CDR3 totals 15 residues. CDR3 protein: CAWVTSGTGVSEAFF. CDR3 bases: TGTGCCTGGGTCACTTCCGGGACAGGGGTTAGTGAAGCTTTCTTT.

V is TRBV10-1 and J is TRBJ2-1; TRBD2 matches at 7 bases. CDR1 is WNHNN and CDR2 is SYGVQD in the germline V gene (reference sequence). The CDR3 is 15 residues long. The J segment lost 3 bases and the V segment lost 0 bases, leaving 2 bases of the junction unmatched. The CDR3 sequence: CASSESASGYNEQFF. CDR3 DNA: TGCGCCAGCAGTGAGTCGGCTAGCGGCTACAATGAGCAGTTCTTC.

The J gene is TRBJ2-7, the V gene TRBV14; 9 bases line up with TRBD2. There are 21 residues in the CDR3. Germline loops: CDR1 SGHDN, CDR2 FVKESK. The ends lost 1 base at V and 4 bases at J; junction bases unmatched: 23. The CDR3 DNA reads as TGTGCCAGCAGCCAAGTGAGCAGCGGGAGGCCCCTATTACAACGGCCTTACGAGCAGTACTTC. Protein product: CASSQVSSGRPLLQRPYEQYF.

This chain uses TRBV9 with TRBJ2-1; 10 bases match TRBD2. CDR1 and CDR2 (germline): SGDLS, YYNGEE. This CDR3 is 21 amino acids long. The V gene end was trimmed by 4 bases and the J gene end by 0 bases; junction bases not matched to a gene: 19. CDR3 residues: CASSPRLESGRAVSSYNEQFF. DNA of the CDR3: TGTGCCAGCAGCCCCCGTCTAGAAAGCGGGAGGGCCGTGAGCTCCTACAATGAGCAGTTCTTC. The variable domain in full, completed from reference TRBV9 and TRBJ2-1, reads DSGVTQTPKHLITATGQRVTLRCSPRSGDLSVYWYQQSLDQGLQFLIQYYNGEERAKGNILERFSAQQFPDLHSELNLSSLELGDSALYFCASSPRLESGRAVSSYNEQFFGPGTRLTVL.

The CDR3 protein is CASVHNYEQYF. CDR3 in DNA: TGTGCCAGCGTTCATAACTACGAGCAGTACTTC. This chain joins TRBV6-5 and TRBJ2-7, with no clear D. Germline CDR1 reads MNHEY; CDR2 reads SVGAGI. Trimming left V 8 bases short and J 3 bases short, with 8 bases between. The CDR3 consists of 11 residues.

The CDR3 is CASAWGESRSAEQFF. In nucleotides, the CDR3 is TGTGCCAGCGCTTGGGGGGAGTCCCGAAGCGCTGAGCAGTTCTTC. The chain uses TRBV27 and TRBJ2-1; perhaps TRBD2 as D (6 bases). V lost 8 bases and J lost 9, with 23 bases in between. This CDR3 region has 15 residues. Germline V CDR1 and CDR2: MNHEY, SMNVEV (reference sequence).

V is TRBV4-1 and J is TRBJ2-1; D unresolved. This CDR3 has 12 residues. Trimming removed 3 bases from V and 7 bases from J, with 7 bases in between. Germline V gives CDR1 MGHRA, CDR2 YSYEKL. This chain's CDR3 is CASSQRRNEQFF. CDR3 DNA: TGCGCCAGCAGCCAGAGGCGGAATGAGCAGTTCTTC.

The V and J genes are TRBV7-2 and TRBJ2-3; D is ambiguous. Trimming removed 1 base from V and 2 bases from J, with 7 bases in between. Germline CDR1 and CDR2: SGHTA and FQGNSA. The length of the CDR3 is 14 residues. CDR3: CASSLGLVTDTQYF. The CDR3 DNA reads TGTGCCAGCAGCTTAGGTCTTGTCACAGATACGCAGTATTTT.

CDR3 in DNA: TGCGCCAGCAGCTTGGGGTCGTCAATAAGGAACACTGAAGCTTTCTTT. It codes for CASSLGSSIRNTEAFF. The chain employs TRBV5-1 and TRBJ1-1, with D unclear. The CDR3 runs 16 residues. Trimming took off 0 bases at V and 1 base at J, with 13 bases between the two ends. Germline V lookup: CDR1 SGHRS, CDR2 YFSETQ.

The chain uses TRBV14 and TRBJ2-5; D unresolved. Germline CDR1 is SGHDN and CDR2 is FVKESK. The V gene lost 1 base and the J gene lost 5 bases, with 8 bases spanning the gap. The CDR3 loop spans 13 amino acids. CDR3 loop: CASSQGLLETQYF. In DNA, the CDR3 is TGTGCCAGCAGCCAAGGACTCTTGGAGACCCAGTACTTC.

The chain couples TRBV28 to TRBJ1-1, with 7 bases that match TRBD1. The germline CDR1 and CDR2 sequences are MDHEN and SYDVKM. Unmatched junction bases numbered 7, after V lost 6 bases and J lost 0 bases. The CDR3 consists of 15 residues. The CDR3 nucleotides are TGTGCCAGCAGCGGGCCCGGGACAGTGAACACTGAAGCTTTCTTT. This encodes CASSGPGTVNTEAFF. Looking up the rest from reference TRBV28 and TRBJ1-1 gives the full variable domain: DVKVTQSSRYLVKRTGEKVFLECVQDMDHENMFWYRQDPGLGLRLIYFSYDVKMKEKGDIPEGYSVSREKKERFSLILESASTNQTSMYLCASSGPGTVNTEAFFGQGTRLTVV.

V is TRBV7-9 and J is TRBJ2-1; 8 bases map to TRBD1. This CDR3 spans 16 amino acids. With 6 bases clipped from V and 6 bases from J, the junction kept 13 bases outside the gene matches. Germline-derived CDR1 and CDR2 are SEHNR and FQNEAQ (reference sequence). The CDR3 DNA sequence: TGTGCCAGCAGACCTCCCGGGACAGGCGTCGGCAATGAGCAGTTCTTC. Translating it yields CASRPPGTGVGNEQFF.

This rearrangement joins TRBV5-1 to TRBJ2-1, with 16 bases identical to TRBD2. This CDR3 spans 17 amino acids. V was pared by 4 bases and J by 4 bases, with 5 bases of the junction left unmatched. From germline, CDR1 is SGHRS and CDR2 YFSETQ. The DNA of the CDR3 is TGCGCCAGCAGCCAGGGACTAGCGGGAGGGCCTTACAATGAGCAGTTCTTC. Encoded protein: CASSQGLAGGPYNEQFF.

This chain uses TRBV7-6 with TRBJ2-1, with a weak D call TRBD2 (8 bases). V was trimmed by 1 base and J by 7 bases, leaving 17 bases between them. Germline CDR1 is SGHVS and CDR2 is FNYEAQ. The CDR3 consists of 16 residues. The CDR3 sequence is CASSLELAGQRNEQFF. CDR3 bases: TGTGCCAGCAGCTTAGAGTTAGCGGGACAGCGAAATGAGCAGTTCTTC.

The chain couples TRBV7-9 to TRBJ1-5; D call uncertain. This CDR3 spans 15 amino acids. V was pared by 1 base and J by 2 bases, with 9 bases between. CDR1 is SEHNR and CDR2 is FQNEAQ in the germline V gene (reference sequence). The CDR3 DNA sequence: TGTGCCAGCAGCTTAGGGCCCCGAGGCAATCAGCCCCAGCATTTT. Translating it yields CASSLGPRGNQPQHF.